Listed below are T cell receptor beta chains from one sample, sequenced in a study of technical replicates of blood from a few donors. TCRdb's copy holds only in-frame clones and misses some; the assay was immunoSEQ multiplex PCR. The sample includes more than 90,000 clones, 90% to 97% seen only once; the top ten take around 0.24%. Material: T cells isolated from PBMCs. Receptor source: a human donor in good health. The conserved cysteine and the conserved F or W are not part of the CDR3 here. The D gene is left open where the match is weak. Clone size appears in some rows only: once, few, many, or a class for an expanded clone.

d_call	clone_size	j_call	v_call	cdr3_aa
NA	NA	TRBJ1-1	TRBV7-3	ASSFGQNLNTEAF
NA	NA	TRBJ2-7	TRBV5-4	ASSLGTFYQDEQY
NA	NA	TRBJ2-1	TRBV5-1	ASKVGGAHNEQF
NA	NA	TRBJ2-1	TRBV7-6	ASSPRRGSSYNEQF
NA	NA	TRBJ2-7	TRBV7-3	ASSLISSNEQY
TRBD1	NA	TRBJ2-7	TRBV14	ASSPGTGHYEQY
NA	once	TRBJ2-7	TRBV30	AWSNPPTGSFYEQY
NA	NA	TRBJ1-1	TRBV28	ASIARNTEAF
NA	NA	TRBJ2-7	TRBV11-2	ASTSLAVGSGTYEQY
TRBD1	NA	TRBJ2-3	TRBV27	ASTPGQGTDTQY
TRBD2	NA	TRBJ2-7	TRBV5-1	ASSSQLAGEQY
TRBD1	NA	TRBJ1-5	TRBV7-9	ASSYGQGQPQH
NA	NA	TRBJ2-7	TRBV6-1	ASMPLGNPSYEQY
TRBD1	NA	TRBJ2-7	TRBV7-9	ASSLDQGAYEQY
TRBD1	once	TRBJ1-2	TRBV7-2	ASSSGQGVRYGYT
NA	NA	TRBJ2-2	TRBV5-1	ASSLAGVGAGELF
TRBD2	NA	TRBJ2-3	TRBV19	ASKTQREGLDTQY
NA	NA	TRBJ2-2	TRBV30	AWSVLAQTYTGELF